This TCR beta chain stems from a study of T cells in Graves' hyperthyroidism and ophthalmopathy. CDR3 length: 13 residues. Germline V CDR1 and CDR2: DFQATT, SNEGSKA (reference sequence). V lost 6 bases, J lost 1 base, and 13 bases lay in between. Amplification targeted TCR beta CDR3 regions from RNA transcripts. HTBI primers were used for first-round RT-PCR of the TCR CDR3. In TCRdb, the multiplex PCR reads were re-called with MiXCR into one record per CDR3 protein. Found here are over 500,000 distinct CDR3 sequences, roughly 16% of them singletons; the top ten hold around 28%. This clonotype was counted at least ten times.

The sequenced sample was blood. This sequence was found in a woman in her thirties with Graves' ophthalmopathy. The chain combines TRBV20-1 with TRBJ2-7; D remains ambiguous. The CDR3 reads CSALLPYSYEQYF. DNA for the CDR3: TGCAGTGCCCTACTCCCCTATTCCTACGAGCAGTACTTC.